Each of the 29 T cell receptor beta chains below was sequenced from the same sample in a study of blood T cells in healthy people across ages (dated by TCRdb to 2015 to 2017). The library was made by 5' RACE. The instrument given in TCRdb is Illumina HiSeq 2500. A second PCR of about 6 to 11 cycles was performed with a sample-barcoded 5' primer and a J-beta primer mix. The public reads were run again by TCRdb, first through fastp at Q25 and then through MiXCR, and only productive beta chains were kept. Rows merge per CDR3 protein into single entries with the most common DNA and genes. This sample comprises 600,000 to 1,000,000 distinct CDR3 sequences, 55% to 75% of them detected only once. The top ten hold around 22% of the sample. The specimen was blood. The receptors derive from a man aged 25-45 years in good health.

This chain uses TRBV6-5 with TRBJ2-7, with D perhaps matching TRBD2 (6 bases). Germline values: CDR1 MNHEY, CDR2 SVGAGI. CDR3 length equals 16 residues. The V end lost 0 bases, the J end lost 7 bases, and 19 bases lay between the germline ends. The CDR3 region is CASSYSVLGRMWEQYF. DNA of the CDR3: TGTGCCAGCAGTTACTCGGTCTTGGGGAGGATGTGGGAGCAGTACTTC.

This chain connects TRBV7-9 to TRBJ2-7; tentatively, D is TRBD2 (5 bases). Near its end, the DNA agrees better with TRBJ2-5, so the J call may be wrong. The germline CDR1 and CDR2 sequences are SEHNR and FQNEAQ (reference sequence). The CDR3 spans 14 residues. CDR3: CASSTSGGRETQYF. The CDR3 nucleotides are TGTGCCAGCAGCACCAGCGGCGGTCGTGAGACCCAGTACTTC.

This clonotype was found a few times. The CDR3 DNA follows: TGTGCCAGCGGACCTCCGGGACTAGGCGAGCAGTTCTTC. It translates to CASGPPGLGEQFF. The chain recombines TRBV12-3 or TRBV12-4 with TRBJ2-1; 8 bases fit TRBD2. This CDR3 comprises 13 residues. V was pared by 8 bases and J by 10 bases, with 10 bases of the junction left unmatched.

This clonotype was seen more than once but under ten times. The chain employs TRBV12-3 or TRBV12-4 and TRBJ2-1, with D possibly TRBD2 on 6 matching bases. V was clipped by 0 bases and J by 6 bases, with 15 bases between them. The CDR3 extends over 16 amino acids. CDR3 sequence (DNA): TGTGCCAGCAGTTTAGCCGGGCCTGGCGGGGCCAATGAGCAGTTCTTC. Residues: CASSLAGPGGANEQFF.

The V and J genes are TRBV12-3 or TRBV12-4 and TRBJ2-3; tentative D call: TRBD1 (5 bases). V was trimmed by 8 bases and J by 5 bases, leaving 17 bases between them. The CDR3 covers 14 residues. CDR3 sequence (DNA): TGTGCCAGCCATGGCAGGGTGGCCGGAGATACGCAGTATTTT. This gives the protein CASHGRVAGDTQYF.

CDR3 residues: CAWNKDRSYEQYF. The CDR3 DNA sequence: TGTGCCTGGAACAAAGACAGATCCTACGAGCAGTACTTC. The chain is built from TRBV30 and TRBJ2-7; perhaps TRBD1 as D (5 bases). V dropped 4 bases and J dropped 1 base, with 11 bases sitting between them. The CDR3 is 13 amino acids. The germline V gene has CDR1 GTSNPN and CDR2 SVGIG (reference sequence).

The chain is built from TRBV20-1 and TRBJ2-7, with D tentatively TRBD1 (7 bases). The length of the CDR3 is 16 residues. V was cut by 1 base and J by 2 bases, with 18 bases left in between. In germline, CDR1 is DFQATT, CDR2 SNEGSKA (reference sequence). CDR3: CSARVLGGDRTYEQYF. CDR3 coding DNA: TGCAGTGCTAGAGTTTTAGGCGGGGACAGAACCTACGAGCAGTACTTC.

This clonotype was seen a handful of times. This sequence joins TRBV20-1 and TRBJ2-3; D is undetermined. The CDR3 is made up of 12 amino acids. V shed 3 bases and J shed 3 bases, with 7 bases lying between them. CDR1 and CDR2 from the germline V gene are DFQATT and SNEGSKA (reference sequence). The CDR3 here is CSASLETDTQYF. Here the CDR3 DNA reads TGCAGTGCTAGTTTGGAAACAGATACGCAGTATTTT.

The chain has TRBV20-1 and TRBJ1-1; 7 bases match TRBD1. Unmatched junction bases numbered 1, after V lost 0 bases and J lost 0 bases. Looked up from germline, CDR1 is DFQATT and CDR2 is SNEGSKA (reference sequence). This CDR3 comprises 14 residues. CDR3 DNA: TGCAGTGCTAGAGACGGGACAGTGAACACTGAAGCTTTCTTT. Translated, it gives CSARDGTVNTEAFF.

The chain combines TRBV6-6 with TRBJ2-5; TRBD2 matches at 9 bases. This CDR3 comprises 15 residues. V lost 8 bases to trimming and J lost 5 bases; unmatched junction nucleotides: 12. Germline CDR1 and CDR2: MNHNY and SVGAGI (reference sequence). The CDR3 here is CASVKAGGLGETQYF. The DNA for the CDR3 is TGTGCCAGCGTTAAAGCGGGGGGCCTTGGGGAGACCCAGTACTTC.

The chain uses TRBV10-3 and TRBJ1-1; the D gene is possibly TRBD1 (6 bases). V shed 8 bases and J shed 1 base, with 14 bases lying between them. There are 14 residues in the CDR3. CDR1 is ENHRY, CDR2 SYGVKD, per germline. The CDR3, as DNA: TGTGCCATCCAGGGGCCAGGGGCGAACACTGAAGCTTTCTTT. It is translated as CAIQGPGANTEAFF.

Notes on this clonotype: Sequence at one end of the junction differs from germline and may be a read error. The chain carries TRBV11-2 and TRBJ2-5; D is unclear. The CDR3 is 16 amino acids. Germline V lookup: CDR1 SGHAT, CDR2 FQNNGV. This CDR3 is CASSFLASVDEEAQYF. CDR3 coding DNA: TGTGCCAGCAGCTTTCTTGCTTCGGTGGACGAAGAGGCCCAGTACTTC.

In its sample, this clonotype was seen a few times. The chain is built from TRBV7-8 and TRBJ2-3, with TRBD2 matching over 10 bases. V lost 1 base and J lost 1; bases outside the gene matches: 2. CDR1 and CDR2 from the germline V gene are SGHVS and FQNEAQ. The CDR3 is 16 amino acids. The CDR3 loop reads CASSLGSGGRTDTQYF. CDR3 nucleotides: TGTGCCAGCAGCTTAGGTAGCGGGGGGCGCACAGATACGCAGTATTTT.

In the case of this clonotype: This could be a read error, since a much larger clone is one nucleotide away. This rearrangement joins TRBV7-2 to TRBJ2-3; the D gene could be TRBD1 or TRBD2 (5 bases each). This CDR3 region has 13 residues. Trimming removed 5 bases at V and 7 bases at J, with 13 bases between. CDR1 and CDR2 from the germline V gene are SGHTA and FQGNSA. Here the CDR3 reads CASSPDGANTQYF. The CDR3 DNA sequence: TGTGCCAGCAGCCCAGACGGGGCGAATACGCAGTATTTT.

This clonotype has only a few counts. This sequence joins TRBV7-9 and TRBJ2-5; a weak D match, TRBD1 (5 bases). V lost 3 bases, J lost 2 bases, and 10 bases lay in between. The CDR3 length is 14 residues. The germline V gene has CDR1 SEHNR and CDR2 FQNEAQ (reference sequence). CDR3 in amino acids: CASSFFAGQETQYF. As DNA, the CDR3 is TGTGCCAGCAGCTTCTTTGCAGGGCAAGAGACCCAGTACTTC.

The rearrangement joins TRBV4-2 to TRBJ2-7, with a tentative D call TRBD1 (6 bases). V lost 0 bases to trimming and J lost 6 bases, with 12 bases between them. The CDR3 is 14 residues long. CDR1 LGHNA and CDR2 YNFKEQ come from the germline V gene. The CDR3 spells CASSQDLQGGEQYF. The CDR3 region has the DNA TGTGCCAGCAGCCAAGATTTACAGGGCGGCGAGCAGTACTTC.

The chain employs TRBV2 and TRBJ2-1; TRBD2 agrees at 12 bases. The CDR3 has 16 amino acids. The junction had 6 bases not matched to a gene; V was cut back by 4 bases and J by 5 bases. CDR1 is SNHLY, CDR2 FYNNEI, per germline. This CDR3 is CASSGLAGGMHNEQFF. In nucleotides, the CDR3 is TGTGCCAGCAGTGGGCTAGCGGGGGGGATGCACAATGAGCAGTTCTTC.

CDR3 protein: CAISPDGNLEVGTQYF. DNA for the CDR3: TGTGCCATCAGTCCGGACGGAAACCTGGAGGTTGGGACCCAGTACTTC. The J gene is TRBJ2-5, the V gene TRBV10-3, with D perhaps TRBD2 (5 bases). The V and J ends lost 5 bases and 7 bases respectively, with 23 bases between them. Germline assignment: CDR1 ENHRY and CDR2 SYGVKD. The CDR3 spans 16 residues.

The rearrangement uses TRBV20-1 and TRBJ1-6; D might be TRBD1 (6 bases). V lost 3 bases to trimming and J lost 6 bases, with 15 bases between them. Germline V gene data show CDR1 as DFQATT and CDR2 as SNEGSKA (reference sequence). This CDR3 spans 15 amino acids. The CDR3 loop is CSARDPGTRNSPLHF. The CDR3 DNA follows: TGCAGTGCTAGGGATCCCGGGACACGTAATTCACCCCTCCACTTT.

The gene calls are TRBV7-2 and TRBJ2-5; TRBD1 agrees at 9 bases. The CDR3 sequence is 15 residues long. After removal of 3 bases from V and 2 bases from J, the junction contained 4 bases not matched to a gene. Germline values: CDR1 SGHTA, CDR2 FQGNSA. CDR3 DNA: TGTGCCAGCAGCTTTTACAGGGGGCCTCAAGAGACCCAGTACTTC. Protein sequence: CASSFYRGPQETQYF.

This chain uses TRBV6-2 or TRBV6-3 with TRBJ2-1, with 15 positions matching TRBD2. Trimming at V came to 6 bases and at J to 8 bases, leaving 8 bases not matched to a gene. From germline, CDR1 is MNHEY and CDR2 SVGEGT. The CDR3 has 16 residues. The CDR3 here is CASRPWTSGRADEQFF. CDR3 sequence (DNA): TGTGCCAGCAGACCCTGGACTAGCGGGAGGGCCGATGAGCAGTTCTTC.

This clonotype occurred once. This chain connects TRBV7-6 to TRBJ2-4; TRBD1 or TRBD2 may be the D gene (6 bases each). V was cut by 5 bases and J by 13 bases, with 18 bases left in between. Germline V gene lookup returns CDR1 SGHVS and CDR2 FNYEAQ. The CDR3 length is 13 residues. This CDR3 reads CASSKRGAVEQYF. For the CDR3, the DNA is TGTGCCAGCAGCAAGAGGGGGGCAGTGGAGCAGTACTTC. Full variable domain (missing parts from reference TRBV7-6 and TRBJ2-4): GAGVSQSPRYKVTKRGQDVALRCDPISGHVSLYWYRQALGQGPEFLTYFNYEAQQDKSGLPNDRFSAERPEGSISTLTIQRTEQRDSAMYRCASSKRGAVEQYFGAGTRLSVL.

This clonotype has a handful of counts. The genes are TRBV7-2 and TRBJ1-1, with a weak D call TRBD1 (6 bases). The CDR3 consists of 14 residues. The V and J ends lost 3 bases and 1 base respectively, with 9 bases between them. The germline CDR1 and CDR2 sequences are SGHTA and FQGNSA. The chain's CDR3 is CASSFDRKNTEAFF. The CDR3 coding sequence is TGTGCCAGCAGCTTCGACAGGAAGAACACTGAAGCTTTCTTT.

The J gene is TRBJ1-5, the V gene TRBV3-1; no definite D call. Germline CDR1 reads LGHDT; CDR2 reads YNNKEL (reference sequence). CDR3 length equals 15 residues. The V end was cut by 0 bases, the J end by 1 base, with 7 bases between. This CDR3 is CASSQDSRSNQPQHF. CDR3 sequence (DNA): TGTGCCAGCAGCCAAGATTCTAGGAGCAATCAGCCCCAGCATTTT.

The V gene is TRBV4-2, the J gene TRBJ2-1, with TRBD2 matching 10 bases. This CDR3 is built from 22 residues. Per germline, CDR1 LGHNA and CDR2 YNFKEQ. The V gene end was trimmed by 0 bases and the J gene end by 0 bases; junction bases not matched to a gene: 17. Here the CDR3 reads CASSQEVASGSNPLGSYNEQFF. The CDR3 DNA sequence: TGTGCCAGCAGCCAAGAGGTGGCTAGCGGGAGCAACCCCCTTGGCTCCTACAATGAGCAGTTCTTC.

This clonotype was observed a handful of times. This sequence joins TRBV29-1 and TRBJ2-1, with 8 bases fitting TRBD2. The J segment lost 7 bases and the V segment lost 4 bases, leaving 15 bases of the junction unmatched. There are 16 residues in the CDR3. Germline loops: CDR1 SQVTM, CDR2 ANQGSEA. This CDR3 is CSVGRGGGITGNEQFF. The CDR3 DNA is TGCAGCGTTGGTCGCGGCGGGGGGATCACGGGGAATGAGCAGTTCTTC.

The CDR3 DNA reads TGTGCCAGCAGCCCCAAGGCCGGGACAGGAGGAAATTCACCCCTCCACTTT. This gives the protein CASSPKAGTGGNSPLHF. V is TRBV7-2 and J is TRBJ1-6; 8 nucleotides agree with TRBD1. The V gene end was trimmed by 5 bases and the J gene end by 7 bases; junction bases not matched to a gene: 13. The CDR3 has 17 amino acids. The germline gives CDR1 SGHTA, CDR2 FQGNSA. The complete variable domain, with remaining parts taken from reference TRBV7-2 and TRBJ1-6, reads GAGVSQSPSNKVTEKGKDVELRCDPISGHTALYWYRQSLGQGLEFLIYFQGNSAPDKSGLPSDRFSAERTGGSVSTLTIQRTQQEDSAVYLCASSPKAGTGGNSPLHFGNGTRLTVT.

CDR3 bases: TGTGCCAGCAGCCAAGAGACGAACACTGAAGCTTTCTTT. Its translation is CASSQETNTEAFF. The chain joins TRBV4-2 to TRBJ1-1; D remains ambiguous. The V end lost 0 bases, the J end lost 1 base, and 3 bases lay between the germline ends. CDR3 length equals 13 residues. CDR1 is LGHNA, CDR2 YNFKEQ, per germline.

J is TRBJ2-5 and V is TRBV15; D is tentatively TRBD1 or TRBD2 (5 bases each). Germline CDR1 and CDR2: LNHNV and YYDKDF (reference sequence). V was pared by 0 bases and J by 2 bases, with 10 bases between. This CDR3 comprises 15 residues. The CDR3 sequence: CATSRDLGEQETQYF. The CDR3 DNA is TGTGCCACCAGCAGAGATCTGGGGGAACAAGAGACCCAGTACTTC.